A single sample is the source of the 24 T cell receptor beta chains below, sequenced in a study of cytomegalovirus exposure and HLA in healthy donors. 13 Jbeta primers and 60 Vbeta primers were used for the PCR. Data came from immunoSEQ multiplex PCR; TCRdb stores just in-frame clones and leaves some out. The data hold 310,000 or so clones, with about 90% observed a single time. The specimen was PBMCs. All receptors come from a woman in her late teens or twenties in good health and CMV-seronegative.

This chain joins TRBV15 and TRBJ1-4; tentative D call: TRBD1 (5 bases). This CDR3 contains 15 residues. The ends were cut back, 0 bases at V and 8 bases at J, with 13 bases in the middle. The germline gives CDR1 LNHNV, CDR2 YYDKDF (reference sequence). In nucleotides, the CDR3 is TGTGCCACCAGCAGAGATCGGGGACTCGGGGAAAAACTGTTTTTT. It encodes CATSRDRGLGEKLFF.

V is TRBV6-5 and J is TRBJ1-6; D might be TRBD1 (5 bases). V gave up 0 bases and J gave up 9 bases, with 15 bases separating them. Germline V gene data show CDR1 as MNHEY and CDR2 as SVGAGI. The CDR3 sequence is 16 residues long. This CDR3 is CASSYSSGGVGSPLHF. The CDR3 DNA is TGTGCCAGCAGTTACTCGTCCGGAGGGGTAGGTTCACCCCTCCACTTT.

This chain links TRBV4-1 with TRBJ1-1; 11 bases are shared with TRBD1. The CDR3 is 16 residues long. In germline, CDR1 is MGHRA, CDR2 YSYEKL. V lost 6 bases to trimming and J lost 1 base; unmatched junction nucleotides: 7. In nucleotides, the CDR3 is TGCGCCAGCAGAAAAGGGACAGGGGGTCGGAACACTGAAGCTTTCTTT. Translated, it gives CASRKGTGGRNTEAFF.

The V call is TRBV6-5, the J call TRBJ2-1, with a weak D call TRBD2 (6 bases). Germline CDR1 reads MNHEY; CDR2 reads SVGAGI. V was cut by 2 bases and J by 4 bases, with 15 bases left in between. The CDR3 covers 16 residues. The chain's CDR3 is CASSYAITGRYNEQFF. The CDR3 DNA follows: TGTGCCAGCAGTTACGCGATTACCGGGAGATACAATGAGCAGTTCTTC.

The V and J genes are TRBV5-4 and TRBJ2-5, with 9 nucleotides matching TRBD2. Trimming cost V 3 bases and J 4 bases; bases outside gene matches: 4. Germline CDR1 and CDR2: SGHNT and YYREEE (reference sequence). This CDR3 comprises 14 residues. In DNA, the CDR3 is TGTGCCAGCAGCTCTGGGACTAGCCCAGAGACCCAGTACTTC. Translating it yields CASSSGTSPETQYF.

The V call is TRBV5-1, the J call TRBJ2-7; D perhaps matches TRBD2 (7 bases). The CDR3 runs 19 residues. Trimming removed 5 bases at V and 1 base at J, with 28 bases between. Germline assignment: CDR1 SGHRS and CDR2 YFSETQ. In DNA form, the CDR3 reads TGCGCCAGCAGACCCGCGGGGGCCCCGGTGCAAAGAGCTTCCTACGAGCAGTACTTC. Amino acid sequence: CASRPAGAPVQRASYEQYF.

This chain joins TRBV5-4 and TRBJ2-7; perhaps TRBD2 as D (6 bases). The CDR3 runs to 14 residues. Trimming took off 3 bases at V and 2 bases at J, with 12 bases between the two ends. Germline CDR1 SGHNT, CDR2 YYREEE (reference sequence). CDR3 loop: CASSSQAGAYEQYF. CDR3 coding DNA: TGTGCCAGCAGCTCCCAAGCGGGTGCCTACGAGCAGTACTTC. Supplemented by reference TRBV5-4 and TRBJ2-7, the full variable domain reads ETGVTQSPTHLIKTRGQQVTLRCSSQSGHNTVSWYQQALGQGPQFIFQYYREEENGRGNFPPRFSGLQFPNYSSELNVNALELDDSALYLCASSSQAGAYEQYFGPGTRLTVT.

The chain joins TRBV6-5 to TRBJ2-2; TRBD2 aligns across 9 bases. CDR1 is MNHEY, CDR2 SVGAGI, per germline. The length of the CDR3 is 15 residues. V lost 6 bases and J lost 1; bases outside the gene matches: 3. CDR3 sequence: CASSGAGGNTGELFF. The CDR3 bases are TGTGCCAGCAGCGGAGCGGGGGGGAACACCGGGGAGCTGTTTTTT.

Comment on this clone: The junction differs from germline at one of its ends, possibly a read error. Other DNA variants within this sample encode the same CDR3. V gene TRBV12-5 combines with J gene TRBJ1-6; TRBD1 matches 7 bases. CDR3 length: 17 residues. Per the germline V gene, CDR1 is LGHNT and CDR2 is FRNRAP. As DNA, the CDR3 is TGTGCTAGTGGCCTCGACAGGGACGCCTCCTATAATTCCCCCCTCCACTTT. As protein: CASGLDRDASYNSPLHF.

The chain carries TRBV2 and TRBJ1-1, with 7 bases matching TRBD1. The CDR3 is 13 amino acids. Germline assignment: CDR1 SNHLY and CDR2 FYNNEI. Trimming cost V 2 bases and J 11 bases; bases outside gene matches: 8. CDR3 nucleotides: TGTGCCAGCAGTGAACGGACGGTGACAGGGGCTTTCTTT. Translated, it gives CASSERTVTGAFF. The entire variable domain, with the rest obtained from reference TRBV2 and TRBJ1-1, is as follows: EPEVTQTPSHQVTQMGQEVILRCVPISNHLYFYWYRQILGQKVEFLVSFYNNEISEKSEIFDDQFSVERPDGSNFTLKIRSTKLEDSAMYFCASSERTVTGAFFGQGTRLTVV.

This chain connects TRBV11-2 to TRBJ1-1; 7 nucleotides agree with TRBD1. CDR1 and CDR2 from the germline V gene are SGHAT and FQNNGV. CDR3 length: 17 amino acids. With V trimmed by 5 bases and J by 1 base, 13 bases remained unmatched. The CDR3 nucleotides read TGTGCCAGCAGCCCTAGAACCCTGGACAGGCCGAACACTGAAGCTTTCTTT. Protein: CASSPRTLDRPNTEAFF.

The chain has TRBV27 and TRBJ1-1; D is undetermined. Germline values: CDR1 MNHEY, CDR2 SMNVEV (reference sequence). V lost 8 bases and J lost 5, with 15 bases in between. The CDR3 spans 13 residues. CDR3: CASFRSPGTEAFF. The CDR3 DNA reads as TGTGCCAGCTTCAGGTCTCCGGGGACTGAAGCTTTCTTT.

This clone was recorded only once. This chain links TRBV7-9 with TRBJ1-2; no clear D. CDR1 and CDR2 (germline): SEHNR, FQNEAQ (reference sequence). V was shortened by 8 bases and J by 4 bases, with 20 bases between the two germline ends. The CDR3 spans 15 residues. CDR3 sequence reads: CASEGVDPGGYGYTF. The CDR3 region has the DNA TGTGCCAGCGAAGGCGTAGATCCCGGAGGCTATGGCTACACCTTC.

This clone was seen a handful of times. The CDR3 sequence: CASSVAGQNTEAFF. The CDR3 nucleotides read TGTGCCAGCAGCGTAGCAGGACAGAACACTGAAGCTTTCTTT. The genes are TRBV9 and TRBJ1-1; D perhaps matches TRBD1 (5 bases). CDR1 and CDR2 (germline): SGDLS, YYNGEE. V was trimmed by 0 bases and J by 1 base, leaving 7 bases between them. This CDR3 is built from 14 residues. Full variable domain (outside the CDR3, taken from reference TRBV9 and TRBJ1-1): DSGVTQTPKHLITATGQRVTLRCSPRSGDLSVYWYQQSLDQGLQFLIQYYNGEERAKGNILERFSAQQFPDLHSELNLSSLELGDSALYFCASSVAGQNTEAFFGQGTRLTVV.

V is TRBV30 and J is TRBJ2-1; 12 bases line up with TRBD2. The germline CDR1 and CDR2 sequences are GTSNPN and SVGIG (reference sequence). The V gene end was trimmed by 4 bases and the J gene end by 3 bases; junction bases not matched to a gene: 4. The CDR3 spans 15 residues. CDR3 in amino acids: CAWTGLAGLYNEQFF. DNA for the CDR3: TGTGCCTGGACTGGACTAGCGGGGCTCTACAATGAGCAGTTCTTC.

This CDR3 is CASSRQGEGYGYTF. The CDR3 DNA reads as TGTGCCAGCAGCCGACAGGGGGAGGGCTATGGCTACACCTTC. The rearrangement links TRBV2 to TRBJ1-2; 9 bases are a match to TRBD1. The CDR3 is 14 residues long. V lost 6 bases and J lost 4; bases outside the gene matches: 6. In germline, CDR1 is SNHLY, CDR2 FYNNEI.

This chain's CDR3 is CAVRGNQPQHF. DNA of the CDR3: TGTGCCGTCAGGGGGAATCAGCCCCAGCATTTT. The chain couples TRBV27 to TRBJ1-5; 7 nucleotides align to TRBD1. V lost 11 bases to trimming and J lost 4 bases; unmatched junction nucleotides: 2. Germline V lookup: CDR1 MNHEY, CDR2 SMNVEV (reference sequence). This CDR3 is 11 amino acids long.

The V and J genes are TRBV10-3 and TRBJ2-2; 12 bases align to TRBD1. The CDR3 extends over 18 amino acids. The V and J ends lost 0 bases and 6 bases, in that order; junction bases with no gene match: 8. Germline V gene sequence: CDR1 ENHRY, CDR2 SYGVKD. CDR3 DNA sequence: TGTGCCATCAGTGAGTCGAATGAGGGGACAGGGGGCCCCGGGGAGCTGTTTTTT. This encodes CAISESNEGTGGPGELFF.

The chain combines TRBV7-6 with TRBJ2-3, with D unresolved. The CDR3 is made up of 15 amino acids. From germline, CDR1 is SGHVS and CDR2 FNYEAQ. Trimming shortened V by 1 base and J by 1 base, and 9 bases separated the two germline ends. The CDR3 DNA follows: TGTGCCAGCAGCTTAGTCGTCCAGGGCACAGATACGCAGTATTTT. Amino acids: CASSLVVQGTDTQYF.

The chain is built from TRBV5-6 and TRBJ2-3, with 10 bases matching TRBD2. The trim removed 5 bases at V and 6 bases at J, leaving 0 bases unmatched. Germline CDR1 is SGHDT and CDR2 is YYEEEE. The CDR3 spans 12 residues. The CDR3 reads CASRGLADTQYF. Here the CDR3 DNA reads TGTGCCAGCAGGGGACTAGCGGATACGCAGTATTTT.

Comments on this clone: Other DNA sequences of this sample code for an identical CDR3. The chain links TRBV18 to TRBJ2-5; unclear D gene. CDR3 length equals 14 residues. Trimming took 3 bases from V and 1 from J, leaving 9 bases between them. CDR1 and CDR2 (germline): KGHSH, LQKENI. Written as DNA, the CDR3 is TGTGCCAGCTCACCTCCTTCCCTCCAAGAGACCCAGTACTTC. This sequence encodes CASSPPSLQETQYF.

V is TRBV18 and J is TRBJ2-5, with 13 bases fitting TRBD2. The J segment lost 3 bases and the V segment lost 3 bases, leaving 7 bases of the junction unmatched. The CDR3 is 17 amino acids. Germline lookup yields CDR1 KGHSH and CDR2 LQKENI. CDR3 DNA sequence: TGTGCCAGCTCACCCCGGACTAGCGGGGGCCGGGAAGAGACCCAGTACTTC. Amino acid sequence: CASSPRTSGGREETQYF.

This clone showed up just once. The CDR3 bases are TGCAGCGTTCTGACCGACAGTGACAATGAGCAGTTCTTC. Amino acids: CSVLTDSDNEQFF. The rearrangement links TRBV29-1 to TRBJ2-1; a possible D gene is TRBD1 (5 bases). V was pared by 5 bases and J by 5 bases, with 13 bases between. The CDR3 contains 13 residues. From germline, CDR1 is SQVTM and CDR2 ANQGSEA.

The CDR3 region is CASSRTSGGTSTVQYF. CDR3 nucleotides: TGTGCCAGCAGTAGAACTAGCGGGGGGACGAGTACGGTGCAGTACTTC. The rearrangement links TRBV27 to TRBJ2-7; 12 nucleotides match TRBD2. Germline trimming cut 5 bases from V and 9 bases from J; bases unmatched to any gene: 14. The germline CDR1 and CDR2 sequences are MNHEY and SMNVEV (reference sequence). The CDR3 has 16 amino acids.